This T cell receptor beta chain was retrieved from a study of vaccination effects on CD4 cells after COVID-19. Turning to the study itself: Samples were given by two convalescent patients 16 days and one week before vaccination.

Trimming removed 0 bases from V and 3 bases from J; junction bases left unmatched: 5. CDR1 and CDR2 (germline): SEHNR, FQNEAQ (reference sequence). This CDR3 is 16 amino acids long. Expansion with viral peptide pools was applied to antigen-specific CD4+ T cells by the ViraFEST assay prior to sequencing. Isolation of CD4+ T cells took place after about nine days of culture. From March to December 2020, the person had a SARS-CoV-2 infection that was confirmed by PCR. Each culture well received about 1.8 million PBMC. These cells were then cultured in IMDM with about 9.1 IU/ml IL-2 and 9.5 to 10 ug/ml peptides. Both day 3 and day 7 saw half the medium replaced with IL-2 medium. Study-level findings and limits: Clones induced by infection and by vaccine showed marked clonal contraction late after vaccination.

This clone was seen only a few times. No antigen is known for it. Libraries were prepared by immunoSEQ multiplex PCR; TCRdb keeps only in-frame clonotypes and omits some of them. Of about 26,000 clones listed, about 80% were seen once; the top ten hold about 16%. The sequences come from CD4+ T cells from PBMCs cultured with HCoV-NL63 spike peptides, collected before COVID-19 vaccination. The chain carries TRBV7-9 and TRBJ1-1; 9 positions match TRBD1. The source is a human donor who had a prior SARS-CoV-2 infection. CDR3 region: CASSLAYDRGDTEAFF. The DNA for the CDR3 is TGTGCCAGCAGCTTAGCGTATGACAGGGGGGACACTGAAGCTTTCTTT.